The 8 T cell receptor beta chains below come from one sample, sequenced in a study of human T cells and chemical hapten exposure. As for time point: patch test 1, 2 weeks after DPC sensitization. Documented treatment: therapeutic diphenylcyclopropenone sensitization with weekly scalp DPC. TCRdb fed the RACE reads into MiXCR, producing one record per CDR3 protein. The sample consists of under 200,000 distinct CDR3 sequences, 14% of them appearing once. The sequenced sample was whole blood, obtained in connection with sensitization to the hapten diphenylcyclopropenone (DPC). Source of these receptors: a woman aged 25 to 45 with alopecia areata. Some clones in this sample may be carry-over from other donors' samples.

In this sample, this clonotype turned up a few times. The chain has TRBV28 and TRBJ1-1; D not resolved. The CDR3 length is 12 residues. V lost 5 bases and J 10 bases, leaving 14 bases between the germline ends. The V gene's germline CDR1 is MDHEN and CDR2 SYDVKM. DNA of the CDR3: TGTGCCAGCAGTCCCTCGCTGGTCGGAGCTTTCTTT. This translates into CASSPSLVGAFF. Complete variable domain (other parts from reference TRBV28 and TRBJ1-1): DVKVTQSSRYLVKRTGEKVFLECVQDMDHENMFWYRQDPGLGLRLIYFSYDVKMKEKGDIPEGYSVSREKKERFSLILESASTNQTSMYLCASSPSLVGAFFGQGTRLTVV.

The V and J genes are TRBV7-2 and TRBJ2-1; 8 positions agree with TRBD2. V was clipped by 5 bases and J by 0 bases; unmatched bases: 3. CDR3 length: 15 amino acids. Germline V gives CDR1 SGHTA, CDR2 FQGNSA. The CDR3 protein is CASSAGTSSYNEQFF. The CDR3, as DNA: TGTGCCAGCAGCGCCGGGACTAGCTCCTACAATGAGCAGTTCTTC.

This clonotype was seen only a few times. The chain has TRBV7-2 and TRBJ2-1; weak D call: TRBD2 (6 bases). V lost 5 bases, J lost 9 bases, and 14 bases lay in between. This CDR3 has 13 amino acids. CDR1 is SGHTA, CDR2 FQGNSA, per germline. In DNA, the CDR3 is TGTGCCAGCAGCGCTTCTAGCGCCGGTGAGCAGTTCTTC. This gives the protein CASSASSAGEQFF.

The V and J genes are TRBV28 and TRBJ2-7; no definite D call. The CDR3 length is 15 residues. The V gene's germline CDR1 is MDHEN and CDR2 SYDVKM. The V end was cut by 6 bases, the J end by 5 bases, with 20 bases between. Written as DNA, the CDR3 is TGTGCCAGCAGAGAAAAGTCGGGCACTGGGAACGAGCAGTACTTC. Protein: CASREKSGTGNEQYF.

This clonotype was counted many times. J is TRBJ1-1 and V is TRBV18; possibly TRBD1 for D (6 bases). This CDR3 is 13 amino acids long. The V end lost 3 bases, the J end lost 10 bases, and 15 bases lay between the germline ends. Germline CDR1 and CDR2: KGHSH and LQKENI. The CDR3 here is CASSPDRPTLAFF. The CDR3 DNA sequence: TGTGCCAGCTCACCGGACAGACCCACGCTAGCTTTCTTT.

The chain carries TRBV11-2 and TRBJ1-5, with 7 nucleotides matching TRBD1. The CDR3 consists of 20 residues. Germline CDR1 reads SGHAT; CDR2 reads FQNNGV. J was trimmed by 0 bases and V by 1 base; bases with no gene match: 15. The CDR3 DNA follows: TGTGCCAGCAGCTTAGGGGACCACCACCGGGACAGCCATAGCAATCAGCCCCAGCATTTT. Its protein product is CASSLGDHHRDSHSNQPQHF.

This clonotype was counted a few times. V gene TRBV7-2 combines with J gene TRBJ2-7; 12 nucleotides line up with TRBD1. V was clipped by 4 bases and J by 3 bases; unmatched bases: 10. This CDR3 is 17 amino acids long. Germline-derived CDR1 and CDR2 are SGHTA and FQGNSA. The CDR3 DNA reads as TGTGCCAGCAGCTCCGGGACAGGGGGCAGGGCTCACTACGAGCAGTACTTC. Protein product: CASSSGTGGRAHYEQYF.

This chain joins TRBV6-5 and TRBJ2-2; 8 bases fit TRBD1. Trimming cost V 6 bases and J 5 bases; bases outside gene matches: 8. CDR3 size: 15 residues. Germline V gene data show CDR1 as MNHEY and CDR2 as SVGAGI. CDR3 nucleotides: TGTGCCAGCAGAGACAGGGGTCCGGGAACCGGGGAGCTGTTTTTT. It translates to CASRDRGPGTGELFF.